This record looks at one T cell receptor (beta chain) sequence and its context. Germline CDR1 and CDR2: SGHRS and YFSETQ. The CDR3 is 16 residues long. Trimming cost V 5 bases and J 0 bases, with 17 bases left between them. Here immunoSEQ multiplex PCR was the method, and the copy in TCRdb shows in-frame clones only, minus some. The sample contains some 40,000 clones, 80% to 90% of which appear only once. The data derive from a study of blood T cell repertoires in COVID-19. Sequenced material: peripheral blood. The chain joins TRBV5-1 to TRBJ1-1; D may be TRBD1 (6 bases). The source is a human donor in a cohort sampled during active COVID-19. CDR3 sequence reads: CASSSGQLGMNTEAFF. The CDR3 region has the DNA TGCGCCAGCAGTTCAGGACAGTTAGGCATGAACACTGAAGCTTTCTTT.